This TCR beta chain originates from a study of control samples from healthy donors and cancer patients. Germline lookup yields CDR1 SGHRS and CDR2 YFSETQ. The CDR3 is 15 amino acids. Unmatched junction bases numbered 3, after V lost 2 bases and J lost 4 bases. This table comes from immunoSEQ multiplex PCR, and its TCRdb copy is limited to in-frame clones, with some not included. The sample records approximately 150,000 clones, around 94% being singletons. The chain links TRBV5-1 to TRBJ2-7; 13 nucleotides match TRBD2. Sequences were obtained from blood. The origin of this receptor is a man aged 40-55 years in good health. This CDR3 is CASSLLAGGPYEQYF. CDR3 in DNA: TGCGCCAGCAGCTTACTAGCGGGGGGGCCGTACGAGCAGTACTTC.